The 11 T cell receptor beta chains reported below all come from one sample, sequenced in a study of post-analysis software for immune sequencing data. No antigens are known for them. cDNA libraries of TCR beta carried unique molecular identifiers. Using its own MiXCR run on the PCR reads, TCRdb lists one record per CDR3 protein. The table shows 700,000 to 900,000 distinct CDR3 sequences, with just over 45% occurring only once. Study results and caveats: Controls showed lower frequencies than patients for five TRBV segments, and TRBV5-6, TRBV5-1 and TRBV20-1 were among these.

The sequencing sample was made of blood. The source of these receptors is a girl under 18 with multiple sclerosis.

The chain carries TRBV6-2 or TRBV6-3 and TRBJ2-3; no firm D call. This CDR3 has 15 residues. V lost 6 bases and J 3 bases, leaving 16 bases between the germline ends. Germline CDR1 MNHEY, CDR2 SVGEGT. The CDR3 DNA is TGTGCCAGCAGCGAACTGGCGCCCGTGACAGATACGCAGTATTTT. The encoded protein is CASSELAPVTDTQYF.

The chain recombines TRBV10-3 with TRBJ2-7; TRBD2 might be the D (5 bases). V was clipped by 4 bases and J by 0 bases, with 10 bases between them. This CDR3 is 14 amino acids long. Germline assignment: CDR1 ENHRY and CDR2 SYGVKD. The CDR3 sequence: CAISVTGSSYEQYF. CDR3 DNA sequence: TGTGCCATCAGTGTTACGGGGAGCTCCTACGAGCAGTACTTC.

The table lists this clonotype with a count of one. As the CDR3 is not closed by the conserved phenylalanine or tryptophan, this likely results from a read error. V is TRBV30 and J is TRBJ1-2, with a weak D call TRBD1 (6 bases). V dropped 0 bases and J dropped 6 bases, with 17 bases sitting between them. CDR1 and CDR2 (germline): GTSNPN, SVGIG (reference sequence). The CDR3 consists of 15 residues. The CDR3 DNA is TGTGCCTGGAGTGTACGGAACAGGGTCATGAATGGCTACACCTGC. This encodes CAWSVRNRVMNGYTC.

The chain recombines TRBV4-3 with TRBJ2-5; TRBD2 matches 8 bases. V lost 0 bases to trimming and J lost 11 bases; unmatched junction nucleotides: 8. In germline, CDR1 is LGHNA, CDR2 YSLEER. The CDR3 is 14 amino acids. The CDR3 bases are TGCGCCAGCAGCCAAGATCATCGGGGGGGTGAGCAGTACTTC. Protein product: CASSQDHRGGEQYF.

This clonotype has only one observation. Germline is not matched at one junction end, which may reflect a read error. J is TRBJ2-2 and V is TRBV28; the D call may be TRBD1 or TRBD2 (5 bases each). Germline values: CDR1 MDHEN, CDR2 SYDVKM. The CDR3 is 19 residues long. As DNA, the CDR3 is TGTGCCAGCAGTTCACCCGACCGCGGACATCCCACGAACACCGGGGAGCGGTTTTTT. Translation gives CASSSPDRGHPTNTGERFF.

This clonotype showed up just a few times. The chain is built from TRBV29-1 and TRBJ1-1; 9 bases match TRBD1. CDR3 length: 13 amino acids. Germline V gives CDR1 SQVTM, CDR2 ANQGSEA. Losses at the gene ends were 4 bases for V and 11 bases for J; bases not matched to a gene: 11. CDR3 sequence (DNA): TGCAGCGTTGGGGGACAGGGACGCCTTGGGGCTTTCTTT. This codes for CSVGGQGRLGAFF.

The chain employs TRBV15 and TRBJ2-5; 9 positions match TRBD1. J was trimmed by 2 bases and V by 4 bases; bases with no gene match: 11. Germline V gene sequence: CDR1 LNHNV, CDR2 YYDKDF (reference sequence). CDR3 length: 17 residues. CDR3 residues: CATSTIPGQGLQETQYF. The DNA of the CDR3 is TGTGCCACCAGCACGATCCCGGGACAGGGTCTTCAAGAGACCCAGTACTTC.

In its sample, this clonotype was seen a few times. The chain employs TRBV6-5 and TRBJ1-2; TRBD1 is a possible D gene (6 bases). The V gene's germline CDR1 is MNHEY and CDR2 SVGAGI. Trimming cost V 0 bases and J 2 bases, with 10 bases left between them. The CDR3 has 15 amino acids. The CDR3 DNA reads as TGTGCCAGCAGTTACTCGGCGGGGACAAACTATGGCTACACCTTC. Its translation: CASSYSAGTNYGYTF.

Worth noting for this clonotype: An end of the junction does not agree with germline; a read error may underlie this. J is TRBJ1-5 and V is TRBV29-1, with 12 bases lining up with TRBD1. This CDR3 is 13 amino acids long. Germline-derived CDR1 and CDR2 are SQVTM and ANQGSEA. The CDR3 DNA is TGCGGCGTTGGGACAGGGGGCGACCAGCCCCAGCATTTT. Encoded protein: CGVGTGGDQPQHF.

In this sample, this clonotype turned up once. V usage is TRBV6-6 and J usage is TRBJ2-3; D might be TRBD2 (6 bases). The V and J ends lost 0 bases and 0 bases respectively, with 10 bases between them. The V gene's germline CDR1 is MNHNY and CDR2 SVGAGI (reference sequence). CDR3 length: 16 residues. CDR3: CASSYSKGTSTDTQYF. The CDR3 nucleotides read TGTGCCAGCAGTTACTCGAAGGGGACTAGCACAGATACGCAGTATTTT.

Concerning this clonotype itself: The junction does not match germline at one end; this may be a read error. The chain has TRBV7-2 and TRBJ2-3; no clear D gene. CDR3 length: 16 amino acids. Germline-derived CDR1 and CDR2 are SGHTA and FQGNSA. The CDR3 coding sequence is TGTGCCAGCAGCATTAGGTGGCTTCCAAGCAAAGATACGCAGTATTTT. This gives the protein CASSIRWLPSKDTQYF.